This TCR beta chain emerged from a study of T cell responses to AZD1222 COVID-19 vaccine. General observations from the study: The reported proportion of spike-specific TCRs targeting unmutated variant regions was nearly half. Recipients of two AZD1222 doses showed rising Spike-specific TCR breadth and depth. Females outnumbered males among donors, who were mostly white British; clonal diversity was possibly underestimated. At study baseline, merely over 5 AZD1222 recipients were seropositive.

Points on this clone: As yet, its antigen is unknown.

Per germline, CDR1 LGHNA and CDR2 YNFKEQ. The CDR3 totals 15 residues. With V trimmed by 1 base and J by 9 bases, 4 bases remained unmatched. Clones were read by immunoSEQ multiplex PCR, and TCRdb kept only the in-frame ones, dropping some. The repertoire holds more than 95,000 clones, with around nine tenths as singletons. J is TRBJ2-4 and V is TRBV4-2, with TRBD2 matching 12 bases. This receptor was identified in an adult who received the MenACWY meningococcal vaccine as a control. This sample comprised peripheral blood, obtained 28 days after the second dose of the MenACWY control vaccine. The CDR3 region has the DNA TGTGCCAGCAGCCAAGTACTAGCGGGGGGAACCATTCAGTACTTC. As protein: CASSQVLAGGTIQYF.